The 13 T cell receptor beta chains below were found in one sample sequenced in a study of blood T cell repertoires in COVID-19. Method: immunoSEQ multiplex PCR; TCRdb's copy keeps in-frame clones and lacks some. The sample comprises 95,000 to 120,000 clones, about 87% of which are singletons, and roughly 4.4% rests with the top ten. What was sequenced was peripheral blood. All receptors derive from a woman between 50 and 59 years old with acute or convalescent COVID-19.

The rearrangement links TRBV18 to TRBJ1-5, with TRBD1 as a possible D gene (5 bases). Trimming removed 3 bases at V and 6 bases at J, with 12 bases between. The CDR3 sequence is 14 residues long. Germline V CDR1 and CDR2: KGHSH, LQKENI. The CDR3 loop reads CASSPAGRGQPQHF. The CDR3 DNA sequence: TGTGCCAGCTCACCGGCAGGGCGAGGTCAGCCCCAGCATTTT.

This chain uses TRBV2 with TRBJ2-7; TRBD2 agrees at 7 bases. Unmatched junction bases numbered 13, after V lost 6 bases and J lost 8 bases. CDR1 and CDR2 from the germline V gene are SNHLY and FYNNEI. The CDR3 runs 14 residues. CDR3 DNA: TGTGCCAGCAGGGTCTCCGGGACTACCGGCAAGCAGTACTTC. Protein: CASRVSGTTGKQYF.

The chain couples TRBV3-1 (or the pseudogene TRBV3-2) to TRBJ2-5, with 8 bases that match TRBD1. Trimming cost V 7 bases and J 5 bases; bases outside gene matches: 18. Germline V gives CDR1 LGHDT, CDR2 YNNKEL (reference sequence). This CDR3 comprises 17 residues. The CDR3 DNA follows: TGTGCCAGCACCCCGCGACCCGGGACAGGTAGAGGGGAGACCCAGTACTTC. This encodes CASTPRPGTGRGETQYF.

The CDR3 loop is CAWSMGGRGELFF. As DNA, the CDR3 is TGTGCCTGGAGTATGGGGGGGAGAGGGGAACTGTTTTTT. The chain combines TRBV30 with TRBJ1-4, with D maybe TRBD1 (5 bases). Trimming took off 2 bases at V and 12 bases at J, with 16 bases between the two ends. Germline CDR1 GTSNPN, CDR2 SVGIG (reference sequence). This CDR3 is 13 amino acids long.

The chain couples TRBV6-5 to TRBJ2-3; 8 bases are a match to TRBD2. The CDR3 covers 16 residues. Germline CDR1 reads MNHEY; CDR2 reads SVGAGI. The ends lost 2 bases at V and 1 base at J; junction bases unmatched: 5. Here the CDR3 DNA reads TGTGCCAGCAGTTACCGGCCTAGCGGGCGCACAGATACGCAGTATTTT. Amino acid sequence: CASSYRPSGRTDTQYF.

This chain joins TRBV6-6 and TRBJ1-2, with 12 nucleotides matching TRBD1. Germline assignment: CDR1 MNHNY and CDR2 SVGAGI (reference sequence). The V and J ends lost 5 bases and 5 bases, in that order; junction bases with no gene match: 3. This CDR3 is built from 14 residues. The CDR3 reads CASSTGQGAYGYTF. The CDR3 DNA reads TGTGCCAGCAGTACGGGACAGGGGGCGTATGGCTACACCTTC.

CDR3 coding DNA: TGCGCCAGCGGGGGCTTGGGGTTCGATGGAGAGACCCAGTACTTC. Its protein product is CASGGLGFDGETQYF. The genes are TRBV5-1 and TRBJ2-5; TRBD1 is a possible D gene (6 bases). Germline V gene sequence: CDR1 SGHRS, CDR2 YFSETQ. The CDR3 runs to 15 residues. V was trimmed by 7 bases and J by 4 bases, leaving 20 bases between them.

This clone was observed a handful of times. The chain combines TRBV12-3 or TRBV12-4 with TRBJ1-4; a weak D match, TRBD1 (6 bases). The CDR3 length is 12 residues. Between the trimmed V and J ends, which lost 6 bases and 8 bases, there was a span of 10 bases. CDR3 DNA sequence: TGTGCCAGCAGCTTCAGGGGAGAAAAACTGTTTTTT. Its protein is CASSFRGEKLFF.

The chain employs TRBV7-2 and TRBJ1-3; D gene ambiguous. Trimming took off 4 bases at V and 4 bases at J, with 2 bases between the two ends. Germline V lookup: CDR1 SGHTA, CDR2 FQGNSA. The CDR3 consists of 11 residues. CDR3 protein: CASSSGNTIYF. The CDR3 nucleotides are TGTGCCAGCAGCTCAGGAAACACCATATATTTT.

The rearrangement links TRBV30 to TRBJ2-3; D is unresolved. Trimming stripped 1 base from V and 4 bases from J, with 12 bases between. The germline CDR1 and CDR2 sequences are GTSNPN and SVGIG (reference sequence). CDR3 length: 14 amino acids. The CDR3 sequence: CAWSARLTADTQYF. The CDR3 nucleotides read TGTGCCTGGAGTGCCCGACTGACCGCAGATACGCAGTATTTT.

This clone appeared once. An end of the junction differs from the germline gene, which may be a read error. This chain joins TRBV6-5 and TRBJ1-5; D not certain. Germline V CDR1 and CDR2: MNHEY, SVGAGI. There are 10 residues in the CDR3. This CDR3 is CASSDSGQHF. DNA of the CDR3: TGTGCCAGCAGTGACTCCGGCCAGCATTTT.

The rearrangement uses TRBV12-3 or TRBV12-4 and TRBJ1-2; D might be TRBD1 (5 bases). This CDR3 contains 13 residues. V was pared by 5 bases and J by 7 bases, with 14 bases between. The DNA for the CDR3 is TGTGCCAGCAGTCATGGAGGGGCGGGTGGCTACACCTTC. This translates into CASSHGGAGGYTF.

The rearrangement links TRBV7-2 to TRBJ2-5, with 7 bases matching TRBD1. This CDR3 spans 18 amino acids. Germline CDR1 and CDR2: SGHTA and FQGNSA. Trimming took 4 bases from V and 3 from J; bases not matched to a gene: 17. The CDR3 region is CASSSSVGDSPGEETQYF. CDR3 bases: TGTGCCAGCAGCTCTTCCGTGGGGGACAGTCCTGGAGAAGAGACCCAGTACTTC.